Sequencing of this T cell receptor beta chain was carried out in a study of OX40 agonist ivuxolimab in advanced cancers. Study-level background: People who had prior anti-PD-1, anti-PD-L1 or anti-CTLA-4 therapy could take part, and approximately 43% had some. General observations from the study: Expanded clones were, on average, more numerous among CD8+ T cells than CD4+. At 0.1 to 3.0 mg/kg, CD4+ and CD8+ blood T cells expanded clonally by week 6.

Concerning this clone itself: Its antigen is undetermined.

This CDR3 is 14 amino acids long. V was shortened by 2 bases and J by 2 bases, with 8 bases between the two germline ends. Germline V gene lookup returns CDR1 MNHEY and CDR2 SMNVEV (reference sequence). The timepoints at which blood was sampled were baseline, cycle 4 day 1, and cycle 7 day 1. Clones were read by immunoSEQ multiplex PCR, and TCRdb kept only the in-frame ones, dropping some. The data show more than 85,000 clones, around nine tenths seen once. The TCR was taken from an adult with an advanced solid tumor such as melanoma, head and neck, liver or kidney cancer. The source was CD4+ or CD8+ T cells sorted from blood, collected in a trial of the OX40 agonist ivuxolimab. V usage is TRBV27 and J usage is TRBJ2-3; possible D gene TRBD1, 6 bases. In DNA form, the CDR3 reads TGTGCCAGCAGTTTACGGACAGCCACAGATACGCAGTATTTT. Amino acids: CASSLRTATDTQYF.